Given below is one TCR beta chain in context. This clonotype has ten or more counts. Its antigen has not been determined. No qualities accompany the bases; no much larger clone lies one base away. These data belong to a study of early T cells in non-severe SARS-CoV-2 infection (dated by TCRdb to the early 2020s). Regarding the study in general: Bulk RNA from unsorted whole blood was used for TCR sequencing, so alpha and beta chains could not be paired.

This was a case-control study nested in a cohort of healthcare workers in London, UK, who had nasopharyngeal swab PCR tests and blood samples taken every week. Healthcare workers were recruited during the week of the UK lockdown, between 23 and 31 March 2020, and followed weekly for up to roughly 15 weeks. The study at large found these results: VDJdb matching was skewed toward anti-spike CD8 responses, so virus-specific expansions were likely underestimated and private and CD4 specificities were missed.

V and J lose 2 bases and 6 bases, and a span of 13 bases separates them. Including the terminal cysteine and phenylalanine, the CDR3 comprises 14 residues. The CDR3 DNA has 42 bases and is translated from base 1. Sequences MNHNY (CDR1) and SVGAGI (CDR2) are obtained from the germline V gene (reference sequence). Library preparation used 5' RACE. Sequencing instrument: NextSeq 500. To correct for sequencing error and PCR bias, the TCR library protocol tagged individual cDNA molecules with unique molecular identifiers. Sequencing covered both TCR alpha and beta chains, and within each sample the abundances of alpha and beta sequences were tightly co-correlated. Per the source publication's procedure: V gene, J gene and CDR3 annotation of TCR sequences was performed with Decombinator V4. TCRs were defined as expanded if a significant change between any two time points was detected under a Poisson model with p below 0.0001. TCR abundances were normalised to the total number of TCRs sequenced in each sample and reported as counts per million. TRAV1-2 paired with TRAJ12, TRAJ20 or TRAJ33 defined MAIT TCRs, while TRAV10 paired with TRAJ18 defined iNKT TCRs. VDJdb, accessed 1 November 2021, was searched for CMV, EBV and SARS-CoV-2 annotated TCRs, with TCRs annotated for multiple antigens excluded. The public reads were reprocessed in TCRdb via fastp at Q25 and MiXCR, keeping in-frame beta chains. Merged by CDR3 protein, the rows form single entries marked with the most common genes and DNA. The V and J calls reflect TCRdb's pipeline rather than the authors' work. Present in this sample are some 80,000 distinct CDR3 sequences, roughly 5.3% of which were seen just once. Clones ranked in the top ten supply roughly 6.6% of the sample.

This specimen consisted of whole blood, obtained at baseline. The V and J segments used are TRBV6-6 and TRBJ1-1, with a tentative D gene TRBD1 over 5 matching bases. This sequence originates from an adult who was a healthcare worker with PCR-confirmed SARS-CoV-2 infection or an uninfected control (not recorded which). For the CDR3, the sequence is CASSYRQGNAEAFF. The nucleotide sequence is TGTGCCAGCAGTTACAGGCAGGGTAACGCTGAAGCTTTCTTT.